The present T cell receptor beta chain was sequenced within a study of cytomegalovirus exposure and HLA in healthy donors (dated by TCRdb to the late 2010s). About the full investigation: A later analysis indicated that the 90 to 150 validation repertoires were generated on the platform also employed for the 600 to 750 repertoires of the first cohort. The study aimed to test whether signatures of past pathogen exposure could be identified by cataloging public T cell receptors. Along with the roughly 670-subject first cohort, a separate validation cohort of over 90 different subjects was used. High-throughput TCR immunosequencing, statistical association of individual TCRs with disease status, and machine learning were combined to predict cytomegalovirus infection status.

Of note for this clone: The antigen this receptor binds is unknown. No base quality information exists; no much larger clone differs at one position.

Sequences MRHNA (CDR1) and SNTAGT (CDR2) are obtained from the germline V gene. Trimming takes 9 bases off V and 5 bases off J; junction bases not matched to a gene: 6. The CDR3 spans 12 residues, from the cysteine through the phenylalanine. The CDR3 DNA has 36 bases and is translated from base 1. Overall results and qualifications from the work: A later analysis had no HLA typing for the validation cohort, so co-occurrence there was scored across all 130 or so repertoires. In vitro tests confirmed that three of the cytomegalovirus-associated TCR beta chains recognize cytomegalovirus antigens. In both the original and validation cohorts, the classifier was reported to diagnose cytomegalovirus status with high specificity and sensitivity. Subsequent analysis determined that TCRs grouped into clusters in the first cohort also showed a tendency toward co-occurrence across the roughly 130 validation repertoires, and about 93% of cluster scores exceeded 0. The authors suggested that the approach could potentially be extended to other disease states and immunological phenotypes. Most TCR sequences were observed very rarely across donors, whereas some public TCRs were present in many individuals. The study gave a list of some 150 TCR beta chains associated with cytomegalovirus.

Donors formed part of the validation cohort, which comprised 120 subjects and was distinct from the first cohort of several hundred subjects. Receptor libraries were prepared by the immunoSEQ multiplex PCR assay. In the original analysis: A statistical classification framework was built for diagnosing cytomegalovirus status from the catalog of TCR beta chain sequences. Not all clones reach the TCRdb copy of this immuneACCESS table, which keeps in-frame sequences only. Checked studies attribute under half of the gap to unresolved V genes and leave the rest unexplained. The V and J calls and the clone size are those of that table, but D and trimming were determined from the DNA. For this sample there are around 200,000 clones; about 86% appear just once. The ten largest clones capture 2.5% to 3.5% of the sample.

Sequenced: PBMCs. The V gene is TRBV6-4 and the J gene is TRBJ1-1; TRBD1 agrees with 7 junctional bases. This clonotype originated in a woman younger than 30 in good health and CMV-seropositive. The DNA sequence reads TGTGCCAGGACAGGGAGGTCAACTGAAGCTTTCTTT. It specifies CARTGRSTEAFF.